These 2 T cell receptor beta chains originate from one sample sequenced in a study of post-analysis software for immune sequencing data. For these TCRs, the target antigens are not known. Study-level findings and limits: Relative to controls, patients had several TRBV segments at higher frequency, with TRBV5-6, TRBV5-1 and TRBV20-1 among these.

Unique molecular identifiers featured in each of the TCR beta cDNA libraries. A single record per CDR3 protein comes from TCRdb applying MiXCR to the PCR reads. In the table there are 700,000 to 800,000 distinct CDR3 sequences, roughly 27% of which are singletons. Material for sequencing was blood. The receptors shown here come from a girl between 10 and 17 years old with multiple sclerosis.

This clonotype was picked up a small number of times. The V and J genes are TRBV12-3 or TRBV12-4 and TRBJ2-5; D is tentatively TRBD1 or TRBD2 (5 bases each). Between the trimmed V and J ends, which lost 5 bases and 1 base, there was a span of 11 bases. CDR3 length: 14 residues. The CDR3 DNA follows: TGTGCCAGCAGTCTGGGACCGCTCCAAGAGACCCAGTACTTC. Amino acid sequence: CASSLGPLQETQYF.

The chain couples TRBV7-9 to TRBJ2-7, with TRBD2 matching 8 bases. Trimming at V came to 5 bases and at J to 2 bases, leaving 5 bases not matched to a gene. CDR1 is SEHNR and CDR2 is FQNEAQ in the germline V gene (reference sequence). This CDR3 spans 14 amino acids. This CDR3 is CASSPGTSPYEQYF. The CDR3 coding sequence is TGTGCCAGCAGCCCGGGGACTAGTCCCTACGAGCAGTACTTC.